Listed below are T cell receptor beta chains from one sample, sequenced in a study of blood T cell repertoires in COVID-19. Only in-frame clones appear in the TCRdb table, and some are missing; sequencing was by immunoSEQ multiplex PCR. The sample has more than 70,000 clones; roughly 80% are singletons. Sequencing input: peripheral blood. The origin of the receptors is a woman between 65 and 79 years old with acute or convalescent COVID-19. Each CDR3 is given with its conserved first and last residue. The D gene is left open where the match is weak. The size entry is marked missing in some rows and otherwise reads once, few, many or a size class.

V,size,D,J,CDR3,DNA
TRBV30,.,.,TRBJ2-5,CAWSVVGAPKQETQYF,TGTGCCTGGAGTGTAGTAGGGGCCCCAAAGCAAGAGACCCAGTACTTC
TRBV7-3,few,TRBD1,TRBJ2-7,CASSLTGARQGRTDEQYF,TGTGCCAGCAGCTTAACGGGGGCCAGACAGGGTAGAACGGACGAGCAGTACTTC
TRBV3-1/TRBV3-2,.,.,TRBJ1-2,CASSQDTRGSSGYTF,TGTGCCAGCAGCCAAGATACGCGGGGTAGCAGTGGCTACACCTTC
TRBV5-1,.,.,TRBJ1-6,CASSQTGPNSPLHF,TGCGCCAGCAGCCAAACAGGGCCCAATTCACCCCTCCACTTT
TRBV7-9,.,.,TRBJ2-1,CASSSREVVYNEQFF,TGTGCCAGCAGCTCCAGGGAGGTAGTTTACAATGAGCAGTTCTTC
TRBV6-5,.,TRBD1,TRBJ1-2,CASSWGQTNYGYTF,TGTGCCAGCAGTTGGGGACAGACTAACTATGGCTACACCTTC
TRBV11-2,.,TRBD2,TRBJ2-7,CASRSGTSVEQYF,TGTGCCAGCAGATCCGGGACTAGCGTCGAGCAGTACTTC
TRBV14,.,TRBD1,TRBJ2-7,CASSQPGQAPYEQYF,TGTGCCAGCAGCCAGCCGGGACAGGCCCCCTACGAGCAGTACTTC
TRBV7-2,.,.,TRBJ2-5,CASSLAWRQETQYF,TGTGCCAGCAGCTTAGCGTGGCGGCAAGAGACCCAGTACTTC
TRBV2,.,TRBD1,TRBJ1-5,CASSGDRVNQPQHF,TGTGCCAGCAGTGGGGACAGGGTTAATCAGCCCCAGCATTTT
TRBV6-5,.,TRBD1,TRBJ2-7,CASSYGGTGGSYEQYF,TGTGCCAGCAGTTACGGGGGGACAGGGGGATCCTACGAGCAGTACTTC
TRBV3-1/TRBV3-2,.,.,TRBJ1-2,CASSQAGRVYGYTF,TGTGCCAGCAGCCAAGCTGGCAGGGTCTATGGCTACACCTTC
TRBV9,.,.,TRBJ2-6,CASSSYSGANVLTF,TGTGCCAGCAGCTCTTACTCTGGGGCCAACGTCCTGACTTTC
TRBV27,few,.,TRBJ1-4,CASSPISSDGGYEKLFF,TGTGCCAGCAGTCCAATCTCTAGCGACGGGGGTTATGAAAAACTGTTTTTT
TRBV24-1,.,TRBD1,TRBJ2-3,CATSPDRGLADTQYF,TGTGCCACCAGTCCGGACAGGGGGTTGGCAGATACGCAGTATTTT
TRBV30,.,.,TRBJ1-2,CAWSGMRGFNGYTF,TGTGCCTGGAGTGGAATGAGGGGGTTTAATGGCTACACCTTC
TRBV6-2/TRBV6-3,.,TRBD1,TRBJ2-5,CASSPTYDRDRGWDLQETQYF,TGTGCCAGCAGTCCCACCTATGACCGGGACAGGGGGTGGGATCTCCAAGAGACCCAGTACTTC
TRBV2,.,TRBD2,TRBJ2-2,CASSRSGATGELFF,TGTGCCAGCAGTCGGAGCGGGGCCACCGGGGAGCTGTTTTTT
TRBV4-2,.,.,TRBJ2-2,CASSQGQVGTGELFF,TGTGCCAGCAGCCAAGGACAGGTCGGCACCGGGGAGCTGTTTTTT
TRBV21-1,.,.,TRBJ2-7,CASSKVRALSYEQYF,TGTGCCAGCAGCAAAGTCAGGGCCCTCTCCTACGAGCAGTACTTC
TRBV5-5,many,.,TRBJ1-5,CASSLADSSNQPQHF,TGTGCCAGCAGCTTAGCGGACAGTAGCAATCAGCCCCAGCATTTT
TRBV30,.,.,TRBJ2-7,CAWSVPRDEQYF,TGTGCCTGGAGTGTTCCCAGGGACGAGCAGTACTTC
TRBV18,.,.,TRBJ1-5,CASSPDNSNQPQHF,TGTGCCAGCTCACCGGACAATAGCAATCAGCCCCAGCATTTT
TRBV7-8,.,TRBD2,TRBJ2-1,CASSPGTSGRRNNEQFF,TGTGCCAGCAGCCCTGGGACTAGCGGGAGGAGGAACAATGAGCAGTTCTTC
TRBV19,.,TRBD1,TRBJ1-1,CASTIGTGDTEAFF,TGTGCCAGTACTATAGGGACAGGGGACACTGAAGCTTTCTTT
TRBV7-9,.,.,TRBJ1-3,CASSPNYRDGNTIYF,TGTGCCAGCAGCCCAAATTACAGGGATGGAAACACCATATATTTT
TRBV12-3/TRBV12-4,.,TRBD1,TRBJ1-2,CASSKGQGLGYTF,TGTGCCAGCAGCAAGGGACAGGGGCTCGGCTACACCTTC
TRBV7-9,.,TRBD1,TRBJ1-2,CASSLRQGSDYGYTF,TGTGCCAGCAGCTTACGACAGGGTTCGGACTATGGCTACACCTTC
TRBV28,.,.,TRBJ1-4,CAARGDNEKLFF,TGTGCCGCCCGGGGGGATAATGAAAAACTGTTTTTT
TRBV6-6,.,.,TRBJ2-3,CASSYLRGPGDTQYF,TGTGCCAGCAGTTACTTGCGGGGGCCAGGAGATACGCAGTATTTT
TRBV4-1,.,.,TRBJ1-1,CASSQAGRPEAFF,TGCGCCAGCAGCCAAGCAGGGAGGCCTGAAGCTTTCTTT
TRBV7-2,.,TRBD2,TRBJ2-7,CASSVGLAGGLYEQYF,TGTGCCAGCAGCGTAGGACTAGCGGGAGGACTCTACGAGCAGTACTTC
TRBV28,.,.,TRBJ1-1,CASSLLQGSSFF,TGTGCCAGCAGTTTACTTCAGGGTTCGTCTTTCTTT
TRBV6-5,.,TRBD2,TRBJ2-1,CASSWTSGSEGEQFF,TGTGCCAGCAGTTGGACTAGCGGGAGTGAGGGTGAGCAGTTCTTC
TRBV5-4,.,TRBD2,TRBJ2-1,CASSSRLAGSHYEQFF,TGTGCCAGCAGCTCTCGACTAGCGGGCAGCCACTATGAGCAGTTCTTC
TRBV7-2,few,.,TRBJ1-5,CASSSPGVWQPQHF,TGTGCCAGCAGCTCCCCAGGTGTTTGGCAGCCCCAGCATTTT
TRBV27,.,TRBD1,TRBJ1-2,CASSLSTGGLTGYTF,TGTGCCAGCAGTTTATCGACAGGGGGCTTGACTGGCTACACCTTC
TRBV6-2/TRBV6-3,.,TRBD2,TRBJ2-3,CASSYSVSGGEPDTQYF,TGTGCCAGCAGTTACTCTGTTAGCGGGGGGGAACCAGATACGCAGTATTTT
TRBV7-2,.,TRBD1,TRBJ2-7,CASSLAETGGYEQYF,TGTGCCAGCAGCTTAGCGGAGACAGGGGGCTACGAGCAGTACTTC
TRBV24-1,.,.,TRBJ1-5,CATGPTVGNQPQHF,TGTGCCACCGGGCCGACAGTTGGAAATCAGCCCCAGCATTTT
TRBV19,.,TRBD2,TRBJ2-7,CASRGIQAGDYEQYF,TGTGCCAGTAGGGGAATACAAGCGGGAGACTACGAGCAGTACTTC
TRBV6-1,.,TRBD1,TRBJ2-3,CASSEGTGGADTQYF,TGTGCCAGCAGTGAAGGGACAGGGGGCGCAGATACGCAGTATTTT
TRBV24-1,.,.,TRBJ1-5,CATSEGGRVSNQPQHF,TGTGCCACCAGTGAGGGGGGGAGGGTTAGCAATCAGCCCCAGCATTTT
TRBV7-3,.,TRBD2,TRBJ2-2,CASGGLAGAGELFF,TGTGCCAGTGGGGGACTAGCGGGAGCCGGGGAGCTGTTTTTT
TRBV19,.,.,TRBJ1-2,CASSIIETNYGYTF,TGTGCCAGTAGTATTATAGAGACTAACTATGGCTACACCTTC
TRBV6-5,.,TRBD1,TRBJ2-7,CASRGTGPYEQYF,TGTGCCAGCAGGGGGACAGGGCCATACGAGCAGTACTTC
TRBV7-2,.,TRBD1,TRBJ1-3,CASSLMGQGADTIYF,TGTGCCAGCAGCCTTATGGGACAGGGGGCAGACACCATATATTTT
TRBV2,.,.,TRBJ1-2,CASSDTFRSRGYTF,TGTGCCAGCAGTGACACTTTCAGGTCCCGGGGCTACACCTTC
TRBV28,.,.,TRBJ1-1,CASSLLEVTLAFF,TGTGCCAGCAGTTTATTAGAAGTAACCCTGGCTTTCTTT
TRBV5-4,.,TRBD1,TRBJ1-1,CASIPGDRVGTEAFF,TGTGCCAGCATCCCCGGTGACAGGGTGGGCACTGAAGCTTTCTTT
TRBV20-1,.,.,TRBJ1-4,CSASSTGINEKLFF,TGCAGTGCTAGTTCGACAGGTATTAATGAAAAACTGTTTTTT
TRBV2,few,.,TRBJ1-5,CASSEGLSQSAQHF,TGTGCCAGCAGTGAAGGTCTCTCTCAAAGCGCCCAGCATTTT
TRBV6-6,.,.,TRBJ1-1,CASSLPVGGDLNTEAFF,TGTGCCAGCAGTCTCCCTGTCGGGGGGGACTTGAACACTGAAGCTTTCTTT
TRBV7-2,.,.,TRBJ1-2,CASSARQAGFRGYTF,TGTGCCAGCAGCGCAAGACAGGCCGGGTTTCGAGGCTACACCTTC
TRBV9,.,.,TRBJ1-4,CASSVEGVANEKLFF,TGTGCCAGCAGCGTAGAGGGGGTAGCTAATGAAAAACTGTTTTTT